This T cell receptor beta chain was found in a study of T cell responses to AZD1222 COVID-19 vaccine. Study results and limitations: Most donors were white British, females outnumbered males, and clonal diversity was possibly underestimated. Just five to seven AZD1222 recipients tested seropositive at baseline. Nearly half of spike-specific TCRs reportedly target unmutated variant regions.

Method: immunoSEQ multiplex PCR; TCRdb's copy keeps in-frame clones and lacks some. This sample has 85,000 to 100,000 clones; 85% to 90% occur once, and the top ten carry around 3.5%. As to this clone: What it recognizes is unknown.

Germline CDR1 reads LNHDA; CDR2 reads SQIVND (reference sequence). The length of the CDR3 is 11 residues. V was trimmed by 4 bases and J by 8 bases, leaving 8 bases between them. The chain uses TRBV19 and TRBJ1-1, with D hard to call. The starting material was peripheral blood, obtained on day 0 of AZD1222 vaccination. This receptor was taken from an adult in good health. The CDR3 DNA reads TGTGCCAGTAGTACCTCGAAGGAAGCTTTCTTT. Protein sequence: CASSTSKEAFF.